The 3 T cell receptor beta chains below all came from one sample that was sequenced in a study of blood T cells in healthy people across ages. A sample-barcoded 5' primer and a J-beta primer mix were used in a second PCR of roughly 6 to 11 cycles. Each CDR3 protein gets one entry after TCRdb re-called the 5' RACE reads with MiXCR. The data show 1.5 million or so distinct CDR3 sequences, approximately 43% seen once. Sequencing used blood. Receptor source: a woman aged 18-29 years in good health.

For this clonotype: One junction end does not reproduce the germline sequence, and a read error may be involved. The rearrangement links TRBV9 to TRBJ2-5; 9 bases match TRBD2. The CDR3 sequence is 15 residues long. The V gene's germline CDR1 is SGDLS and CDR2 YYNGEE. The CDR3 reads CAGSAGGGPQETQYF. The CDR3 DNA reads as TGTGCCGGCAGCGCGGGAGGGGGACCCCAAGAGACCCAGTACTTC.

The genes are TRBV6-1 and TRBJ2-3, with D uncertain. V was trimmed by 7 bases and J by 5 bases, leaving 13 bases between them. Looked up from germline, CDR1 is MNHNS and CDR2 is SASEGT. The CDR3 is made up of 13 amino acids. CDR3 nucleotide sequence: TGTGCCAGCAAGCACGCTTGGGAAGATACGCAGTATTTT. This sequence encodes CASKHAWEDTQYF.

This clonotype was seen a single time. The chain couples TRBV14 to TRBJ1-2; D is unclear. The CDR3 is made up of 15 amino acids. In germline, CDR1 is SGHDN, CDR2 FVKESK. V was trimmed by 5 bases and J by 0 bases, leaving 13 bases between them. DNA of the CDR3: TGTGCCAGCAGCGTAACGTACTCCGCTAACTATGGCTACACCTTC. Translating gives CASSVTYSANYGYTF.